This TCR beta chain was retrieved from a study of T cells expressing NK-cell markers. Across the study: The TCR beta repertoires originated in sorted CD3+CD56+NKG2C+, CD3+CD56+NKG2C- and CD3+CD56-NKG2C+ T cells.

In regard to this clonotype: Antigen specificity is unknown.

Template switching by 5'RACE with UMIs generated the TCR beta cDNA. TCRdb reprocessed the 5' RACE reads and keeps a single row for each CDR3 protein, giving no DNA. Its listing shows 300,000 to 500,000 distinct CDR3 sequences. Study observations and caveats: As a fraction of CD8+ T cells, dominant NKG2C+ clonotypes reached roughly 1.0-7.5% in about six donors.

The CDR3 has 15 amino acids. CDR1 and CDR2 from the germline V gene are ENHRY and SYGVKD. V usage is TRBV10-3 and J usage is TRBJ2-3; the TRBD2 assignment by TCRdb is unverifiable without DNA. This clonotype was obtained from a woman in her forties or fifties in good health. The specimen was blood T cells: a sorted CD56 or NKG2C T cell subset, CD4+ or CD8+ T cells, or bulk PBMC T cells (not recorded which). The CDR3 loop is CAISEPSGSSDTQYF.